These 3 T cell receptor beta chains share one sample of origin, sequenced in a study of cytomegalovirus exposure and HLA in healthy donors. The PCR used 60 Vbeta and 13 Jbeta primers. TCRdb's copy holds only in-frame clones and misses some; the assay was immunoSEQ multiplex PCR. This table holds 150,000 to 250,000 clones, 70% to 80% found once. Sequencing was carried out using PBMCs. These receptors were obtained from a woman aged 25 to 39 in good health and CMV-seropositive.

This sequence joins TRBV7-8 and TRBJ1-4, with D tentatively TRBD1 (5 bases). Trimming took off 4 bases at V and 4 bases at J, with 13 bases between the two ends. The length of the CDR3 is 15 residues. The germline gives CDR1 SGHVS, CDR2 FQNEAQ. CDR3 nucleotides: TGTGCCAGCAGCTCAACACAGGCCGATAATGAAAAACTGTTTTTT. Residues: CASSSTQADNEKLFF.

Concerning this clone: This same CDR3 is encoded by further DNA sequences in the sample. The V call is TRBV4-3, the J call TRBJ2-1; 8 bases are a match to TRBD1. The CDR3 spans 15 residues. Trimming took 4 bases from V and 2 from J; bases not matched to a gene: 4. Germline V gene data show CDR1 as LGHNA and CDR2 as YSLEER. The CDR3 nucleotides read TGCGCCAGCAGCCCGGACAGGGACACCTACAATGAGCAGTTCTTC. The encoded protein is CASSPDRDTYNEQFF.

This clone was seen a single time. The rearrangement joins TRBV7-2 to TRBJ2-5; 13 bases agree with TRBD2. Trimming took 1 base from V and 3 from J; bases not matched to a gene: 2. CDR3 length equals 16 residues. Germline loops: CDR1 SGHTA, CDR2 FQGNSA. CDR3 loop: CASSLVLAGGKETQYF. CDR3 DNA sequence: TGTGCCAGCAGCTTAGTACTAGCGGGGGGGAAAGAGACCCAGTACTTC.